The T cell receptor (beta chain) described here comes from a study of blood T cell repertoires in COVID-19. The wider study: Sources were T cells, B-cell-depleted T cells, or PBMCs; the material itself was cDNA or gDNA.

Germline CDR1 and CDR2: SQVTM and ANQGSEA. The CDR3 has 15 amino acids. V lost 2 bases and J lost 6; bases outside the gene matches: 4. Method: immunoSEQ multiplex PCR; TCRdb's copy keeps in-frame clones and lacks some. Of under 60,000 clones in the sample, roughly nine tenths were seen once. The receptor comes from a man aged 50 to 60 with acute or convalescent COVID-19. The chain links TRBV29-1 to TRBJ2-2, with 12 bases aligning to TRBD2. The sample comprised peripheral blood. This chain's CDR3 is CSVETLAGGPGELFF. The CDR3 bases are TGCAGCGTTGAAACTCTAGCGGGAGGGCCCGGGGAGCTGTTTTTT.